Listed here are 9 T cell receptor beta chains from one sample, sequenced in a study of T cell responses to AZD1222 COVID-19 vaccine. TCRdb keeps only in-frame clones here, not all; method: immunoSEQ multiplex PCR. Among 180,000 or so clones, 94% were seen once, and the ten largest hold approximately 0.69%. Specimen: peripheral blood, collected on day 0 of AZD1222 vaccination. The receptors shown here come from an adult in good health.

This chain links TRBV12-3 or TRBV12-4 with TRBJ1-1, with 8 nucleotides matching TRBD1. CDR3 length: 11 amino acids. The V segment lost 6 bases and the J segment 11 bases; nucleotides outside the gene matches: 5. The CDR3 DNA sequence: TGTGCCAGCAGGACAGGGGCGATTGCTTTCTTT. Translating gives CASRTGAIAFF.

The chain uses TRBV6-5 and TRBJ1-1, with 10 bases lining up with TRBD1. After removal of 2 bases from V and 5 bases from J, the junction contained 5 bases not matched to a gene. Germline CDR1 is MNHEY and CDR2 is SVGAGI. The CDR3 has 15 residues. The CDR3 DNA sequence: TGTGCCAGCAGTTACGGGACAGGGGTTAGGACTGAAGCTTTCTTT. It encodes CASSYGTGVRTEAFF.

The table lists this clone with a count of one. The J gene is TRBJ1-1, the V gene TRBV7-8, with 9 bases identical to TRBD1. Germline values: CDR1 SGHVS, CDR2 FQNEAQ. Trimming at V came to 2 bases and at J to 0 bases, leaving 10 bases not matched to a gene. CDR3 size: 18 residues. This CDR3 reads CASSLRGQGRTMNTEAFF. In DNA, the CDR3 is TGTGCCAGCAGCTTAAGGGGACAGGGCCGAACCATGAACACTGAAGCTTTCTTT.

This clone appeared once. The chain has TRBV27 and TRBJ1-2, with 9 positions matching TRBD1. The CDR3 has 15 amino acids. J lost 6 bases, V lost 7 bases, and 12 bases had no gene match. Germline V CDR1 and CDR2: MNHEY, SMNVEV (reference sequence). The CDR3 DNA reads TGTGCCAGCACCGATAATACAGGGGGCGCTGATGGCTACACCTTC. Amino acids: CASTDNTGGADGYTF.

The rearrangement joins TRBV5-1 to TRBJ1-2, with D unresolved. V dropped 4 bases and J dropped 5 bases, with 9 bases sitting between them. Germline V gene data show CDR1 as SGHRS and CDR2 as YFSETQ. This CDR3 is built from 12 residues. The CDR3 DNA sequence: TGCGCCAGCAGCCAGGACTGGTATGGCTACACCTTC. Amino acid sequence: CASSQDWYGYTF.

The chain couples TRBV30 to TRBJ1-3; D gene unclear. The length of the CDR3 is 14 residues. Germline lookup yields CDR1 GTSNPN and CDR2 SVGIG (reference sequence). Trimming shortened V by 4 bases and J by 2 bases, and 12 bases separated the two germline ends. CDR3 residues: CAWIVTEAGNTIYF. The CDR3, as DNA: TGTGCCTGGATTGTTACAGAGGCTGGAAACACCATATATTTT.

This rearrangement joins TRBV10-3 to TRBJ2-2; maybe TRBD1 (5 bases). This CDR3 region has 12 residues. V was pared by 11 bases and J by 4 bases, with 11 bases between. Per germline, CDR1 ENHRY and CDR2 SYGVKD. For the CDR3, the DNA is TGTGCCTTGGCGGACACCACCGGGGAGCTGTTTTTT. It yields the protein CALADTTGELFF.

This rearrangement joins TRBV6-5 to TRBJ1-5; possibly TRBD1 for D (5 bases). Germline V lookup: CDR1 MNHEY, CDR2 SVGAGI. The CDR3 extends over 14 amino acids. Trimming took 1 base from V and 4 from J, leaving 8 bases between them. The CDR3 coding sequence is TGTGCCAGCAGTTACTTTGACAGTAATCAGCCCCAGCATTTT. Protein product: CASSYFDSNQPQHF.

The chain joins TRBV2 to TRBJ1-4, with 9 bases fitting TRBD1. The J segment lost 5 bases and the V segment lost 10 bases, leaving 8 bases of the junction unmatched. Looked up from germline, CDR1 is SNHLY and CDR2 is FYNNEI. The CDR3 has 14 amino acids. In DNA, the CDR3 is TGTGCCATCCACTCCGGGACAGGGAATGAAAAACTGTTTTTT. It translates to CAIHSGTGNEKLFF.